Listed below are T cell receptor beta chains from one sample, sequenced in a study of beta chain features in type 1 diabetes. Produced via immunoSEQ multiplex PCR; TCRdb's table is partial and in-frame only. The data hold about 290,000 clones, with 8% observed a single time. What was sequenced was central memory CD4+ T cells from blood. These receptor sequences come from a young woman in good health. CDR3s include the opening cysteine and the closing phenylalanine or tryptophan.

CDR3aa,j_gene,v_gene,len
CASSPSRWDVAFF,TRBJ1-1,TRBV18,13
CAISEKTSFQYF,TRBJ2-4,TRBV10-3,12
CASSLDWTSEQYF,TRBJ2-7,TRBV7-3,13
CASSQETSVTQYF,TRBJ2-3,TRBV4-2,13
CASSTQARELFF,TRBJ2-2,TRBV28,12
CASSYRASTQGSPLHF,TRBJ1-6,TRBV6-5,16
CASIGTSRLNEQFF,TRBJ2-1,TRBV11-2,14
CSVEDHGRASDTQYF,TRBJ2-3,TRBV29-1,15
CASSLLGLPFF,TRBJ2-1,TRBV7-2,11
CASSLRPGRTDTQYF,TRBJ2-3,TRBV5-6,15
CASSFRQGGSSPLHF,TRBJ1-6,TRBV5-4,15
CASSLGRKGETQYF,TRBJ2-5,TRBV5-6,14
CASTLTSGGSNEQFF,TRBJ2-1,TRBV7-2,15
CASSNRQGLNIQYF,TRBJ2-4,TRBV7-2,14
CASSPASGDGYTF,TRBJ1-2,TRBV18,13
CASSTGLDRGYHGYTF,TRBJ1-2,TRBV7-9,16
CASSLGFAQGPFSYGYTF,TRBJ1-2,TRBV7-9,18
CASPANTGALNQPQHF,TRBJ1-5,TRBV21-1,16
CASSFILNTEAFF,TRBJ1-1,TRBV11-2,13
CATSRETIQGWGTGELFF,TRBJ2-2,TRBV15,18
CASSSPSGRDEQFF,TRBJ2-1,TRBV7-2,14
CAWRDRGTGNTIYF,TRBJ1-3,TRBV30,14
CASSLNRRGTEAFF,TRBJ1-1,TRBV25-1,14
CASSFAGKHQETQYF,TRBJ2-5,TRBV9,15
CASSSGGNAGEETQYF,TRBJ2-5,TRBV5-4,16
CASSLSGTASKNIQYF,TRBJ2-4,TRBV4-1,16
CASSTGQGSNTEAFF,TRBJ1-1,TRBV4-3,15
CASSPGQAYGYTF,TRBJ1-2,TRBV5-1,13
CASSPQENSEAFF,TRBJ1-1,TRBV4-2,13
CASSFGAYGYTF,TRBJ1-2,TRBV28,12
CASSPEAQAYNEQFF,TRBJ2-1,TRBV18,15
CASSRGRDEAFF,TRBJ1-1,TRBV18,12
CASSRTVGGEQFF,TRBJ2-1,TRBV5-6,13
CASSTVAGTDEQFF,TRBJ2-1,TRBV7-6,14
CASSNSRQQANYGYTF,TRBJ1-2,TRBV21-1,16
CAWSVRSETQYF,TRBJ2-5,TRBV30,12
CASLSPPNIQYF,TRBJ2-4,TRBV28,12